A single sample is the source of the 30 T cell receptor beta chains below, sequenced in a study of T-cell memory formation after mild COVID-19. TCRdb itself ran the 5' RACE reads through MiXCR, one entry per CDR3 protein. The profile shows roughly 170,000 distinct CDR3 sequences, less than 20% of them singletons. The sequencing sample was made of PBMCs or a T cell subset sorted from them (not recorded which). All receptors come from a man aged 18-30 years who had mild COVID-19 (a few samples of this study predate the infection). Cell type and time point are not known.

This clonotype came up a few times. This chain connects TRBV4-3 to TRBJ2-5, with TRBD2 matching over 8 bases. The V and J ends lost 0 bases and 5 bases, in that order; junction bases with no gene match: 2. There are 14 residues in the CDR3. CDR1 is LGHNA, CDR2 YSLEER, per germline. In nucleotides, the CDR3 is TGCGCCAGCAGCCAAGAACTAGCGGTTGAGACCCAGTACTTC. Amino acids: CASSQELAVETQYF.

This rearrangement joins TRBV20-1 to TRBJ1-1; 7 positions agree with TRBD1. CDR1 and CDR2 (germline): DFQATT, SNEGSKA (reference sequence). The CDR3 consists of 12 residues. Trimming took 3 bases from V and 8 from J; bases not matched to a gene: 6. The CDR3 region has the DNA TGCAGTGCTAGCCTAACAGGGGCCGAAGCTTTCTTT. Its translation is CSASLTGAEAFF.

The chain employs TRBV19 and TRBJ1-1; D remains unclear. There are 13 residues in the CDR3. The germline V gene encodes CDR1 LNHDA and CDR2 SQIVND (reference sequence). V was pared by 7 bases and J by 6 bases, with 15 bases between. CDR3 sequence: CASTERSRAEAFF. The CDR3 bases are TGTGCCAGTACCGAACGCTCACGGGCTGAAGCTTTCTTT.

This chain's CDR3 is CASSTLGRTGYTF. The CDR3 nucleotides read TGTGCCAGCAGCACCCTCGGGAGGACAGGCTACACCTTC. This sequence joins TRBV28 and TRBJ1-2; D possibly corresponds to TRBD1 (5 bases). Germline V CDR1 and CDR2: MDHEN, SYDVKM. The CDR3 has 13 residues. V was cut by 6 bases and J by 8 bases, with 16 bases left in between.

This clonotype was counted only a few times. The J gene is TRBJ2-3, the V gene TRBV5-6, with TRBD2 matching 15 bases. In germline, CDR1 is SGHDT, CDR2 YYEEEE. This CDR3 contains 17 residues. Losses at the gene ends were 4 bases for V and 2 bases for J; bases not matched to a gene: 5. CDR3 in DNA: TGTGCCAGCAGCGCGGGACTAGCGGGGGGATACACAGATACGCAGTATTTT. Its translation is CASSAGLAGGYTDTQYF.

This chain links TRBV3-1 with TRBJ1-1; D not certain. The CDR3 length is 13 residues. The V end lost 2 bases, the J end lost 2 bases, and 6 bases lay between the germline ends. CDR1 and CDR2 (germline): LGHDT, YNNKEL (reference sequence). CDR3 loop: CASSQNENTEAFF. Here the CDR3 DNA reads TGTGCCAGCAGCCAAAATGAAAACACTGAAGCTTTCTTT.

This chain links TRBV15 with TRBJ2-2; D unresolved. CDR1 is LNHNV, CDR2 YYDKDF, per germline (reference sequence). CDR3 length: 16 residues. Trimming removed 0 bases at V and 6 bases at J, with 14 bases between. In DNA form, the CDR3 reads TGTGCCACCAGCAGAGATAAGATAGCAGTTTCCGGGGAGCTGTTTTTT. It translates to CATSRDKIAVSGELFF.

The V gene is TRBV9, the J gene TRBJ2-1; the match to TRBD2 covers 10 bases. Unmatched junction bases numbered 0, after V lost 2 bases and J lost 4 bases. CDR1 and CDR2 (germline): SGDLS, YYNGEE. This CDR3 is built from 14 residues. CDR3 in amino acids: CASSVTSGYNEQFF. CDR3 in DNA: TGTGCCAGCAGCGTGACTAGCGGGTACAATGAGCAGTTCTTC. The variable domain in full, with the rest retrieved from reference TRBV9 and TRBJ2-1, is DSGVTQTPKHLITATGQRVTLRCSPRSGDLSVYWYQQSLDQGLQFLIQYYNGEERAKGNILERFSAQQFPDLHSELNLSSLELGDSALYFCASSVTSGYNEQFFGPGTRLTVL.

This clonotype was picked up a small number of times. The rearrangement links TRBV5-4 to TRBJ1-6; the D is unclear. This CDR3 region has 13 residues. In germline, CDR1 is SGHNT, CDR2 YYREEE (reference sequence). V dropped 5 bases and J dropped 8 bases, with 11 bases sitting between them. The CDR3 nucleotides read TGTGCCAGCAGAATTACTGGGGATTCACCCCTCCACTTT. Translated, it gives CASRITGDSPLHF. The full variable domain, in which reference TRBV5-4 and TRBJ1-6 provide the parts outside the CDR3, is ETGVTQSPTHLIKTRGQQVTLRCSSQSGHNTVSWYQQALGQGPQFIFQYYREEENGRGNFPPRFSGLQFPNYSSELNVNALELDDSALYLCASRITGDSPLHFGNGTRLTVT.

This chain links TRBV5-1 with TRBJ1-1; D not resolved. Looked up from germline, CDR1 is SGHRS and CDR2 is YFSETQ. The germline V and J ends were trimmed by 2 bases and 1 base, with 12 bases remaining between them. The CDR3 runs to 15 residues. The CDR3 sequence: CASSLPGGQNTEAFF. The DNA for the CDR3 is TGCGCCAGCAGCTTACCGGGTGGGCAGAACACTGAAGCTTTCTTT.

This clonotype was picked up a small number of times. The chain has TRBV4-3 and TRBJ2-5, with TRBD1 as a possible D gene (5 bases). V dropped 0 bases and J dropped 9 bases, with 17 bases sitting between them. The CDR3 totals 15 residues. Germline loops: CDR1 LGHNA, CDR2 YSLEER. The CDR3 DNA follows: TGCGCCAGCAGCCAAGAATGGGCAGGGCTTAGAGCCCAGTACTTC. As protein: CASSQEWAGLRAQYF.

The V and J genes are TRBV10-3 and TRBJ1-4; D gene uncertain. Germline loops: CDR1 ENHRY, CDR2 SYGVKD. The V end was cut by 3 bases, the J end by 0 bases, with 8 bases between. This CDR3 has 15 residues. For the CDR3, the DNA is TGTGCCATCAGTGAAGTCGGTCCAACTAATGAAAAACTGTTTTTT. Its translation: CAISEVGPTNEKLFF.

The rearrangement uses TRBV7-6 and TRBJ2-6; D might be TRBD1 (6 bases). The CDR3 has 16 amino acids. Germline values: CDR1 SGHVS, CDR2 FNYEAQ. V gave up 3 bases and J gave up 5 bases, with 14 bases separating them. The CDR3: CASSLDFRDRANVLTF. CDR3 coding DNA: TGTGCCAGCAGCTTGGACTTCCGGGACAGGGCCAACGTCCTGACTTTC.

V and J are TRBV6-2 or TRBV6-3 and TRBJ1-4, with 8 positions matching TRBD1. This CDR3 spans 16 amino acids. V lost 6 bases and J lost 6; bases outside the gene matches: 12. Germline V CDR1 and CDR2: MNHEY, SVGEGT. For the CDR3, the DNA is TGTGCCAGCAGCAAAACTTTTGGGACAGGTGATGAAAAACTGTTTTTT. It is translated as CASSKTFGTGDEKLFF.

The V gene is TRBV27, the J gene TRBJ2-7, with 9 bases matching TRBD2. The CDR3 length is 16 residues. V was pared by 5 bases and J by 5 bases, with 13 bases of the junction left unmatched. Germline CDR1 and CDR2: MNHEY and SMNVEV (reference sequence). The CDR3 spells CASSGDSGGPDHEQYF. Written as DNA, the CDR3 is TGTGCCAGCAGTGGGGACAGCGGGGGGCCGGACCACGAGCAGTACTTC.

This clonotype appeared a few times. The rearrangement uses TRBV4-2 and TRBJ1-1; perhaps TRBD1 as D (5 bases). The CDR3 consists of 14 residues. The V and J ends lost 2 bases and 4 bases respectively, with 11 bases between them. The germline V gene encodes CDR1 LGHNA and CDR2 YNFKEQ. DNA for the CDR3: TGTGCCAGCAGCCAAATGGGGCAGGGCACTGAAGCTTTCTTT. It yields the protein CASSQMGQGTEAFF.

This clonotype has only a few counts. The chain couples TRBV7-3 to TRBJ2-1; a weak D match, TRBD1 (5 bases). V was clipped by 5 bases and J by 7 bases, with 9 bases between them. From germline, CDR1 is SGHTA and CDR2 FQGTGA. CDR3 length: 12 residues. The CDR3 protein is CASSPGQNEQFF. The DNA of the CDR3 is TGTGCCAGCAGCCCTGGACAAAATGAGCAGTTCTTC.

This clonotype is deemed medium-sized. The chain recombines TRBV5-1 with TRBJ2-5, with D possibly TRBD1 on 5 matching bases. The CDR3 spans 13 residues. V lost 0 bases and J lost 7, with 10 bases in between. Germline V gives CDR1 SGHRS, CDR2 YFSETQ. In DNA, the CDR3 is TGCGCCAGCAGCTTGGACCTGCAGGGGACCCAGTACTTC. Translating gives CASSLDLQGTQYF.

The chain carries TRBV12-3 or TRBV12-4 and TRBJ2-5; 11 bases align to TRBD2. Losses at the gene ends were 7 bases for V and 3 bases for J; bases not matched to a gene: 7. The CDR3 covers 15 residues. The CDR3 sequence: CASTRASGGKETQYF. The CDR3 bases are TGTGCCAGCACCCGAGCTAGCGGGGGGAAAGAGACCCAGTACTTC.

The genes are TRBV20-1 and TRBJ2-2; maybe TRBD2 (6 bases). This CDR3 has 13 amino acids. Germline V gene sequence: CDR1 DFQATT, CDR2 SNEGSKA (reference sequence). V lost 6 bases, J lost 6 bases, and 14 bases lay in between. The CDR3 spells CSARGSDSGELFF. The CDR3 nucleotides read TGCAGTGCCCGGGGGAGCGATTCCGGGGAGCTGTTTTTT.

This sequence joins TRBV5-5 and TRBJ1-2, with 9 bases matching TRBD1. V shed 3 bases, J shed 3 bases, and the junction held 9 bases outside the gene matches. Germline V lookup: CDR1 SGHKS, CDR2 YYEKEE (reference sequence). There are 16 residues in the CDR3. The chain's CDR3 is CASSWDRDRADYGYTF. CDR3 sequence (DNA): TGTGCCAGCAGCTGGGACCGGGACAGGGCGGACTATGGCTACACCTTC.

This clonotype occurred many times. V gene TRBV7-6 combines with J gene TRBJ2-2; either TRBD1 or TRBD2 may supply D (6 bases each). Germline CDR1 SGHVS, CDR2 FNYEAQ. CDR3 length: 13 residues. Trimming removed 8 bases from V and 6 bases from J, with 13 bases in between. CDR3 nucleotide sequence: TGTGCCAGCGGGGGGCAAAACTCCGGGGAGCTGTTTTTT. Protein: CASGGQNSGELFF.

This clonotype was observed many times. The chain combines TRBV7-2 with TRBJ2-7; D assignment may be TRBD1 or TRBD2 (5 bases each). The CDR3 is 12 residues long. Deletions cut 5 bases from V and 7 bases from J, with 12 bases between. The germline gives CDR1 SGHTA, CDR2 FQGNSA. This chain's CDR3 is CASSRGPWEQYF. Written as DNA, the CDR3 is TGTGCCAGCAGCCGGGGCCCCTGGGAGCAGTACTTC.

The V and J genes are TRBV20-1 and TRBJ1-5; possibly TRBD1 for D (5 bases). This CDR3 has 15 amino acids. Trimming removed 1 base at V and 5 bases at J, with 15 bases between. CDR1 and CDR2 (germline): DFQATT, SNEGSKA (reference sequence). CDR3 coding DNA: TGCAGTGCTAGAGTTGCAGGGAAATTGGATCAGCCCCAGCATTTT. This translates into CSARVAGKLDQPQHF.

This chain's CDR3 is CASTRAGQGGYGYTF. For the CDR3, the DNA is TGTGCCAGCACCCGAGCCGGACAGGGGGGATATGGCTACACCTTC. V is TRBV27 and J is TRBJ1-2; 10 bases are a match to TRBD1. J lost 5 bases, V lost 7 bases, and 10 bases had no gene match. The germline gives CDR1 MNHEY, CDR2 SMNVEV (reference sequence). The CDR3 covers 15 residues.

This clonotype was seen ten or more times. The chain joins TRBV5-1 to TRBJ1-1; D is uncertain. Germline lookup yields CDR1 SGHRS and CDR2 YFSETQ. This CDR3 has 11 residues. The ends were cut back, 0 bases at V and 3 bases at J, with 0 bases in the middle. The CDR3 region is CASSLDTEAFF. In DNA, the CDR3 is TGCGCCAGCAGCTTGGACACTGAAGCTTTCTTT.

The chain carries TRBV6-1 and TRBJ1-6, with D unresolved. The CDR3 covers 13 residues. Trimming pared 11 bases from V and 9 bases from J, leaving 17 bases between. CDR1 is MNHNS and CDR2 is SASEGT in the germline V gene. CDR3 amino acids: CAGTSSASSPLHF. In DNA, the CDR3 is TGTGCCGGCACAAGCAGCGCTAGTTCACCCCTCCACTTT.

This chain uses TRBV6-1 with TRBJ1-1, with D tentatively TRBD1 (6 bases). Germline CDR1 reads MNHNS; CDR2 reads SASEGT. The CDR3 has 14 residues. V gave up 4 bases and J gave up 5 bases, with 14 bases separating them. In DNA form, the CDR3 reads TGTGCCAGCAGTGTTTTCAGGGGTAGGACTGAAGCTTTCTTT. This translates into CASSVFRGRTEAFF.

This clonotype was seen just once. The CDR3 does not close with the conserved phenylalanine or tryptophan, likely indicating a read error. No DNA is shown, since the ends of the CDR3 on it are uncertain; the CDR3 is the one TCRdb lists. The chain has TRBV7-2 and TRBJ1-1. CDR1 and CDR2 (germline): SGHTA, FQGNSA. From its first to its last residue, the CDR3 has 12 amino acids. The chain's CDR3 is CASSLAGGRSEL.

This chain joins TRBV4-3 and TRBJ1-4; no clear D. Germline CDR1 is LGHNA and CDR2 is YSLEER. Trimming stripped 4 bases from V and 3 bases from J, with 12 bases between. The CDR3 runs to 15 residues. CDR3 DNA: TGCGCCAGCAGCCTTGACAAGCACGCTAATGAAAAACTGTTTTTT. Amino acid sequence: CASSLDKHANEKLFF.